These 17 T cell receptor beta chains share one sample of origin, sequenced in a study of CD8 T cells in Susac syndrome. Reverse transcription of roughly 0.45 to 1 ug RNA was carried out with random hexamers. TCRdb re-analysed the immunoSEQ multiplex PCR reads in MiXCR, keeping a single row per CDR3 protein. The table records 150,000 to 200,000 distinct CDR3 sequences, around 95% of them present only once. The sequencing sample was made of CD4+ T cells from PBMCs. The receptors were gathered from a human donor with Susac syndrome.

The rearrangement joins TRBV7-9 to TRBJ2-3; D ambiguous. This CDR3 is built from 14 residues. V lost 1 base, J lost 5 bases, and 10 bases lay in between. Germline values: CDR1 SEHNR, CDR2 FQNEAQ (reference sequence). Written as DNA, the CDR3 is TGTGCCAGCAGCTTAGTACCTCTAGGAGATACGCAGTATTTT. This encodes CASSLVPLGDTQYF.

This sequence joins TRBV10-3 and TRBJ1-6, with D perhaps TRBD1 (5 bases). The germline V gene has CDR1 ENHRY and CDR2 SYGVKD. The CDR3 runs to 15 residues. With 0 bases removed from V and 6 bases from J, the gap between germline ends came to 9 bases. The CDR3 reads CAISESSGTNSPLHF. The CDR3 DNA is TGTGCCATCAGTGAGTCGTCGGGGACTAATTCACCCCTCCACTTT.

The V and J genes are TRBV24-1 and TRBJ2-5; TRBD2 matches at 11 bases. Germline-derived CDR1 and CDR2 are KGHDR and SFDVKD. CDR3 length equals 15 residues. V was clipped by 5 bases and J by 4 bases; unmatched bases: 5. The CDR3 DNA is TGTGCCACCAGTGCCCTCGGACTAGCGGGAGAGACCCAGTACTTC. It translates to CATSALGLAGETQYF.

The V and J genes are TRBV25-1 and TRBJ2-1, with TRBD2 matching 10 bases. The trim removed 4 bases at V and 1 base at J, leaving 10 bases unmatched. The CDR3 totals 18 residues. Germline V gene lookup returns CDR1 MGHDK and CDR2 SYGVNS. CDR3 DNA: TGTGCCAGCAGTGCTCCTAGCGGGGGCGATCTATCCTACAATGAGCAGTTCTTC. It translates to CASSAPSGGDLSYNEQFF. The full variable domain, its missing parts supplied by reference TRBV25-1 and TRBJ2-1, is EADIYQTPRYLVIGTGKKITLECSQTMGHDKMYWYQQDPGMELHLIHYSYGVNSTEKGDLSSESTVSRIRTEHFPLTLESARPSHTSQYLCASSAPSGGDLSYNEQFFGPGTRLTVL.

The chain combines TRBV28 with TRBJ1-1; D is unclear. Germline V gene data show CDR1 as MDHEN and CDR2 as SYDVKM. The CDR3 has 15 amino acids. Trimming took off 3 bases at V and 4 bases at J, with 15 bases between the two ends. The CDR3 DNA follows: TGTGCCAGCAGTTTCTCGGCACTACGGGCCACTGAAGCTTTCTTT. It yields the protein CASSFSALRATEAFF.

The rearrangement uses TRBV4-3 and TRBJ2-5; TRBD2 matches 8 bases. This CDR3 is 13 amino acids long. The germline V gene encodes CDR1 LGHNA and CDR2 YSLEER. V trimming: 6 bases; J trimming: 5 bases; junction bases outside the gene matches: 5. The CDR3 region is CASSPLAGETQYF. The CDR3 region has the DNA TGCGCCAGCAGTCCCTTAGCGGGGGAGACCCAGTACTTC.

V usage is TRBV10-2 and J usage is TRBJ1-4; no reliable D call. Germline V gene data show CDR1 as WSHSY and CDR2 as SAAADI. V dropped 0 bases and J dropped 3 bases, with 5 bases sitting between them. The CDR3 runs to 14 residues. This CDR3 is CASSESGSNEKLFF. Here the CDR3 DNA reads TGCGCCAGCAGTGAGTCGGGGTCTAATGAAAAACTGTTTTTT.

Only one count was recorded for this clonotype. The DNA of the CDR3 is TGTGCCAGCAGTTACTCCGGACAGCCCTACGACTATGGCTACACCTTC. Translated, it gives CASSYSGQPYDYGYTF. The chain joins TRBV6-2 or TRBV6-3 to TRBJ1-2; TRBD1 is a possible D gene (6 bases). This CDR3 has 16 residues. Germline V gene lookup returns CDR1 MNHEY and CDR2 SVGEGT. Deletions cut 0 bases from V and 3 bases from J, with 14 bases between.

The chain employs TRBV7-9 and TRBJ1-1; TRBD1 matches at 9 bases. Trimming at V came to 5 bases and at J to 3 bases, leaving 16 bases not matched to a gene. Germline V gives CDR1 SEHNR, CDR2 FQNEAQ (reference sequence). This CDR3 region has 18 residues. This CDR3 reads CASSTRPGTGMSDTEAFF. In DNA form, the CDR3 reads TGTGCCAGCAGCACCCGACCCGGGACAGGGATGTCGGACACTGAAGCTTTCTTT.

The chain combines TRBV3-1 with TRBJ2-5; D is unclear. V was shortened by 0 bases and J by 3 bases, with 5 bases between the two germline ends. CDR1 is LGHDT and CDR2 is YNNKEL in the germline V gene (reference sequence). CDR3 length equals 13 residues. DNA of the CDR3: TGTGCCAGCAGCCAAGACTTGGAAGAGACCCAGTACTTC. Its protein product is CASSQDLEETQYF.

This chain connects TRBV15 to TRBJ2-5; D gene uncertain. Trimming took 0 bases from V and 4 from J, leaving 6 bases between them. The CDR3 is 13 amino acids. Germline lookup yields CDR1 LNHNV and CDR2 YYDKDF (reference sequence). CDR3 loop: CATSRETRETQYF. CDR3 in DNA: TGTGCCACCAGCAGAGAAACACGAGAGACCCAGTACTTC. The whole variable domain, filled in from reference TRBV15 and TRBJ2-5, reads DAMVIQNPRYQVTQFGKPVTLSCSQTLNHNVMYWYQQKSSQAPKLLFHYYDKDFNNEADTPDNFQSRRPNTSFCFLDIRSPGLGDTAMYLCATSRETRETQYFGPGTRLLVL.

The genes are TRBV4-2 and TRBJ2-7; a weak D match, TRBD1 (6 bases). Trimming left V 3 bases short and J 2 bases short, with 11 bases between. CDR3 length equals 14 residues. Germline CDR1 LGHNA, CDR2 YNFKEQ. The CDR3 protein is CASSHRQGTYEQYF. For the CDR3, the DNA is TGTGCCAGCAGCCACCGTCAGGGGACCTACGAGCAGTACTTC.

The chain employs TRBV20-1 and TRBJ1-1; maybe TRBD1 (5 bases). CDR1 DFQATT and CDR2 SNEGSKA come from the germline V gene (reference sequence). The CDR3 contains 15 residues. Between the trimmed V and J ends, which lost 0 bases and 5 bases, there was a span of 16 bases. This CDR3 reads CSARDPGHSRTEAFF. The CDR3 DNA reads as TGCAGTGCTAGAGATCCGGGGCACTCTAGGACTGAAGCTTTCTTT.

The gene calls are TRBV7-2 and TRBJ2-1; tentatively, D is TRBD1 or TRBD2 (5 bases each). Germline V gene sequence: CDR1 SGHTA, CDR2 FQGNSA. With 5 bases removed from V and 7 bases from J, the gap between germline ends came to 15 bases. The CDR3 runs to 14 residues. The CDR3 nucleotides read TGTGCCAGCAGCCCCTACCGGGACCTAAATGAGCAGTTCTTC. Translated: CASSPYRDLNEQFF.

This clonotype was seen only once. This sequence joins TRBV7-2 and TRBJ1-2; 7 nucleotides agree with TRBD1. In germline, CDR1 is SGHTA, CDR2 FQGNSA. There are 13 residues in the CDR3. J gave up 4 bases and V 4 bases, and 3 bases lay outside the gene matches. CDR3 DNA sequence: TGTGCCAGCAGCTCTACAGGGGTCTATGGCTACACCTTC. Protein: CASSSTGVYGYTF.

The chain uses TRBV4-1 and TRBJ1-1; a weak D match, TRBD1 (5 bases). The length of the CDR3 is 15 residues. Germline loops: CDR1 MGHRA, CDR2 YSYEKL. Trimming shortened V by 3 bases and J by 0 bases, and 11 bases separated the two germline ends. In DNA, the CDR3 is TGCGCCAGCAGCCACCCAGGGATTTTGAACACTGAAGCTTTCTTT. Its translation is CASSHPGILNTEAFF.

The V gene is TRBV6-6, the J gene TRBJ2-5; D is uncertain. V dropped 7 bases and J dropped 1 base, with 13 bases sitting between them. CDR1 and CDR2 (germline): MNHNY, SVGAGI (reference sequence). The CDR3 loop spans 14 amino acids. The CDR3 here is CASTSFSGQETQYF. DNA for the CDR3: TGTGCCAGCACCTCCTTCAGTGGCCAAGAGACCCAGTACTTC.